This T cell receptor (beta chain) was recorded in a study of cytomegalovirus exposure and HLA in healthy donors. Whole-study results and caveats: Most TCRs appeared rarely, but some public TCRs recurred in many donors. The classifier reportedly diagnosed cytomegalovirus status with high specificity and sensitivity. Cytomegalovirus-associated TCR beta chains were listed, numbering roughly 150.

Only in-frame clones appear in the TCRdb table, and some are missing; sequencing was by immunoSEQ multiplex PCR. The sample shows 90,000 to 150,000 clones, around 85% of them seen only once. About this clone itself: Its antigen is currently unknown.

It was the 120-subject validation cohort, separate from the approximately 700-subject first cohort, to which the donors belonged. This CDR3 comprises 17 residues. Germline lookup yields CDR1 MGHRA and CDR2 YSYEKL. V was pared by 1 base and J by 1 base, with 8 bases of the junction left unmatched. This TCR came from a woman in her 30s in good health and CMV-seronegative. Sequencing was done on a sample of PBMCs. The chain is built from TRBV4-1 and TRBJ2-3; 7 bases are a match to TRBD2. CDR3 protein: CASSQGSGGYGTDTQYF. The CDR3 nucleotides read TGCGCCAGCAGCCAAGGCTCCGGGGGGTACGGCACAGATACGCAGTATTTT.